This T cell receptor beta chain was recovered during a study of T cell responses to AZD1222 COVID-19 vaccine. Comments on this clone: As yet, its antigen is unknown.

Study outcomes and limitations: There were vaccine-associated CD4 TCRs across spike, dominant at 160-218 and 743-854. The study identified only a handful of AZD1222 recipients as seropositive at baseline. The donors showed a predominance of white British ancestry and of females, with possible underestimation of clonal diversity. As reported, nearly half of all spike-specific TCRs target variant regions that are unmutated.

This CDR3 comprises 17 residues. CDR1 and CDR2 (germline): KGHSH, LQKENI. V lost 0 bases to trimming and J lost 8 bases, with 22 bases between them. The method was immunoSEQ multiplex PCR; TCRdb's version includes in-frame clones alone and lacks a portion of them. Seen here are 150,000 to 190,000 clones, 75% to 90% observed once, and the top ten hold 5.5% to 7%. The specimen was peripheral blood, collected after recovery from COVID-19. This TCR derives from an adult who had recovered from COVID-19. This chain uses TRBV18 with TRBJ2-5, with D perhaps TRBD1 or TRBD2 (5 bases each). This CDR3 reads CASSPPPSTGHRETQYF. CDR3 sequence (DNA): TGTGCCAGCTCACCACCGCCTTCCACGGGGCACAGAGAAACCCAGTACTTC.